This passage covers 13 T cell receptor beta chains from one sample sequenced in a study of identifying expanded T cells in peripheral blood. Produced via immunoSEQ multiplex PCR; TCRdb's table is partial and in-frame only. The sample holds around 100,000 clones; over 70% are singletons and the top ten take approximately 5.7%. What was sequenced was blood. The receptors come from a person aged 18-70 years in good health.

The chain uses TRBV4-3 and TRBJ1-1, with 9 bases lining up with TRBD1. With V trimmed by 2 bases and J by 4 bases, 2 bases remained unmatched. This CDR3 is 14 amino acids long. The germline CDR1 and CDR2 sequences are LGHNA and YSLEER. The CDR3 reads CASSQRTGATEAFF. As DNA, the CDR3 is TGCGCCAGCAGCCAACGGACAGGGGCCACTGAAGCTTTCTTT.

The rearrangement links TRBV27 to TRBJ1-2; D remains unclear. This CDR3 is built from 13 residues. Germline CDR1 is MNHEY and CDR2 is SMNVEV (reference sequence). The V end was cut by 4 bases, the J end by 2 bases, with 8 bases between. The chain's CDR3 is CASSSVVNYGYTF. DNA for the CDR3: TGTGCCAGCAGTTCGGTGGTCAACTATGGCTACACCTTC.

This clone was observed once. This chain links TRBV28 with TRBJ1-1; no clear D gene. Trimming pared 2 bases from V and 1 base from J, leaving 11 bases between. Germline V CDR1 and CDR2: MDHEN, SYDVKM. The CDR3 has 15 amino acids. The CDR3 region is CASSLGGGRNTEAFF. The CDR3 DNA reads TGTGCCAGCAGTTTAGGTGGAGGGAGGAACACTGAAGCTTTCTTT.

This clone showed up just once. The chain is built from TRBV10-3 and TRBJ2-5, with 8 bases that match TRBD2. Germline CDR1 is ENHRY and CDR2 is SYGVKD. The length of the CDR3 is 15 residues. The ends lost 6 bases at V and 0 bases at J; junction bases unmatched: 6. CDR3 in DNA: TGTGCCATCAGCCTCGGGGGGGGGAACCAAGAGACCCAGTACTTC. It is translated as CAISLGGGNQETQYF.

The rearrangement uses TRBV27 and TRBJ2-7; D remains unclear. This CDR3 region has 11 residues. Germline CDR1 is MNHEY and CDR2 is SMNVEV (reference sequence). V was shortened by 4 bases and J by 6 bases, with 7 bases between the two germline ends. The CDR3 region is CASSYRGEQYF. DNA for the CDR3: TGTGCCAGCAGTTACCGAGGCGAGCAGTACTTC.

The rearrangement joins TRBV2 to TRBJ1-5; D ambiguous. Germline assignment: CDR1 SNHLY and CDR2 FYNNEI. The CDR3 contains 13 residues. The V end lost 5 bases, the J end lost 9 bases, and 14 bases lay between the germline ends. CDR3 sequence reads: CASSTSNPRPQHF. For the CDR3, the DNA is TGTGCCAGCAGTACGAGCAATCCCCGGCCCCAGCATTTT.

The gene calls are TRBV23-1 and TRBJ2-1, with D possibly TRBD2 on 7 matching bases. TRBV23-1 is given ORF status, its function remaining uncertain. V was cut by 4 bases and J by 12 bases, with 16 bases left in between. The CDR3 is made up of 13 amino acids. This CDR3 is CASSRLRGAGQFF. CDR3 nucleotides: TGCGCCAGCAGTCGGCTACGGGGGGCCGGGCAGTTCTTC.

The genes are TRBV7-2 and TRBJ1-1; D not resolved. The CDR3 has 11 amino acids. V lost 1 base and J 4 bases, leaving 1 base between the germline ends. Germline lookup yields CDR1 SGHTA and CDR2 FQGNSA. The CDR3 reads CASSLVTEAFF. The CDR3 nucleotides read TGTGCCAGCAGCTTAGTCACTGAAGCTTTCTTT.

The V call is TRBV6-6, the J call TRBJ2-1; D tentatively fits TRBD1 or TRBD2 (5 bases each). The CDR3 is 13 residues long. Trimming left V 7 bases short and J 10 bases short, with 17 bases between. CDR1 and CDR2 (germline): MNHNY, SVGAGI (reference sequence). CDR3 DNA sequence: TGTGCCAGCACCCCCGGGATCGGGGCCGAGCAGTTCTTC. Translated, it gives CASTPGIGAEQFF.

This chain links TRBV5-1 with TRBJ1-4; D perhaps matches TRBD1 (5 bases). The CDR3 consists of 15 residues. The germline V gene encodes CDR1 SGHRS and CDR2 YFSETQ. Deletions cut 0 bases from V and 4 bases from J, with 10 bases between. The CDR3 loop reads CASSLEGVYNEKLFF. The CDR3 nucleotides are TGCGCCAGCAGCTTGGAAGGGGTTTATAATGAAAAACTGTTTTTT. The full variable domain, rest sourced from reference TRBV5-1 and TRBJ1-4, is KAGVTQTPRYLIKTRGQQVTLSCSPISGHRSVSWYQQTPGQGLQFLFEYFSETQRNKGNFPGRFSGRQFSNSRSEMNVSTLELGDSALYLCASSLEGVYNEKLFFGSGTQLSVL.

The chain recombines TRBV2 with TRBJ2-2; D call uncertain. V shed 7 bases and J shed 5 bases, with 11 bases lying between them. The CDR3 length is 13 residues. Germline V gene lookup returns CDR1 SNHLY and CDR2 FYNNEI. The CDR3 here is CASTVLGTGELFF. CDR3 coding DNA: TGTGCCAGCACGGTCTTGGGGACCGGGGAGCTGTTTTTT.

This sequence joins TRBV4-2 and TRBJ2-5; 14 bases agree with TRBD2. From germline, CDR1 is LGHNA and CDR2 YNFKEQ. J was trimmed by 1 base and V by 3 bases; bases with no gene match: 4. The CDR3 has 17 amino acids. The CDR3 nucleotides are TGTGCCAGCAGCCACCGACTAGCGGGGGGGATCCAAGAGACCCAGTACTTC. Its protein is CASSHRLAGGIQETQYF.

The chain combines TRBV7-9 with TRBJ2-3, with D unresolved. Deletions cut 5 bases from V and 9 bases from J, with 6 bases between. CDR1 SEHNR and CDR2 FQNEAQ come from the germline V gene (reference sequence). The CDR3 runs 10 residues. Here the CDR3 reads CASSLETQYF. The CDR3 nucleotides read TGTGCCAGCAGCCTCGAGACGCAGTATTTT.